This T cell receptor (beta chain) was identified during a study of shared clonotypes between healthy human individuals. General study results and limits: Among donors, sharing of clonotypes was expected to be affected by sequencing depth. Sampling involved blood alone; tissue repertoires likely differ. The study's rarefaction showed incomplete sorted-subset sequencing despite large depth.

There were no recent acute infections or vaccinations among the donors, who were healthy HIV-negative adults. The assay was immunoSEQ multiplex PCR, and TCRdb's table has in-frame clones only and misses some. The data show around 700,000 clones, about 78% seen once. Note on this clone: The antigen remains undetermined.

The clonotype was recovered from a woman in her twenties or thirties in good health. Source material: memory CD4+ T cells sorted from blood. Subset indicated: CD45RA-negative fraction.

The CDR3 spells CASSPRDRVAGELFF. The DNA for the CDR3 is TGTGCCAGCAGTCCCAGGGACAGGGTGGCCGGGGAGCTGTTTTTT. The chain recombines TRBV6-5 with TRBJ2-2, with TRBD1 identical over 9 bases. Losses at the gene ends were 5 bases for V and 6 bases for J; bases not matched to a gene: 7. CDR1 and CDR2 (germline): MNHEY, SVGAGI. This CDR3 has 15 residues.